These 7 T cell receptor beta chains originate from one sample sequenced in a study of blood T cells in healthy people across ages (dated by TCRdb to 2014 to 2015). Libraries were made using 5' RACE. The sample was run on an Illumina HiSeq 2500. The second PCR ran for roughly 7 to 11 cycles and used a J-beta primer mix along with a sample-barcoded 5' primer. The raw public reads went through TCRdb reprocessing: fastp at Q25, MiXCR clone calling, in-frame beta chains kept. Records with the same CDR3 protein are collapsed into one entry carrying the most frequent genes and DNA. For this sample there are some 1.6 million distinct CDR3 sequences; roughly a third appear just once. Clones ranked in the top ten supply about 11% of the sample. The sample taken for sequencing was blood. The source is a woman aged 25 to 39 in good health.

This clonotype was counted between two and nine times. V is TRBV10-1 and J is TRBJ2-3, with 8 bases identical to TRBD2. Germline V gene data show CDR1 as WNHNN and CDR2 as SYGVQD (reference sequence). The CDR3 consists of 15 residues. V was pared by 0 bases and J by 5 bases, with 4 bases of the junction left unmatched. For the CDR3, the DNA is TGCGCCAGCAGTGAGTCGAAGCGGGAGTTAGATACGCAGTATTTT. It is translated as CASSESKRELDTQYF.

The chain couples TRBV5-1 to TRBJ1-4; maybe TRBD1 (5 bases). Between the trimmed V and J ends, which lost 0 bases and 8 bases, there was a span of 14 bases. CDR3 length: 15 amino acids. Germline V gives CDR1 SGHRS, CDR2 YFSETQ. CDR3 region: CASSLGGSPGEKLFF. The CDR3 nucleotides read TGCGCCAGCAGCTTGGGGGGCAGTCCGGGGGAAAAACTGTTTTTT.

J is TRBJ2-1 and V is TRBV28; 10 bases fit TRBD1. Germline CDR1 is MDHEN and CDR2 is SYDVKM. Unmatched junction bases numbered 9, after V lost 4 bases and J lost 6 bases. The CDR3 has 16 residues. For the CDR3, the DNA is TGTGCCAGCAGTTCCCCCCGGGACAGGGGCGGCAATGAGCAGTTCTTC. Residues: CASSSPRDRGGNEQFF.

In DNA form, the CDR3 reads TGCGCCAGCAGCCAAGAGTCGACAGCCGGAAACACCATATATTTT. Its translation: CASSQESTAGNTIYF. V is TRBV4-1 and J is TRBJ1-3; D is possibly TRBD1 (5 bases). The CDR3 totals 15 residues. Germline V gene sequence: CDR1 MGHRA, CDR2 YSYEKL. V was trimmed by 0 bases and J by 4 bases, leaving 10 bases between them.

The chain employs TRBV7-6 and TRBJ1-2; D not certain. Trimming took 3 bases from V and 7 from J, leaving 15 bases between them. Per the germline V gene, CDR1 is SGHVS and CDR2 is FNYEAQ. The CDR3 spans 14 residues. The CDR3: CASSLGASLGGYTF. Written as DNA, the CDR3 is TGTGCCAGCAGCTTGGGAGCCTCCCTGGGTGGCTACACCTTC.

V usage is TRBV6-1 and J usage is TRBJ1-5; 7 bases align to TRBD1. Germline values: CDR1 MNHNS, CDR2 SASEGT. Germline trimming cut 4 bases from V and 1 base from J; bases unmatched to any gene: 10. The CDR3 is made up of 17 amino acids. The CDR3 loop reads CASSAGTVRGSNQPQHF. CDR3 nucleotides: TGTGCCAGCAGTGCCGGGACAGTCCGGGGGAGCAATCAGCCCCAGCATTTT.

The rearrangement joins TRBV10-3 to TRBJ2-5; possible D gene TRBD1, 6 bases. Germline CDR1 ENHRY, CDR2 SYGVKD. Deletions cut 6 bases from V and 1 base from J, with 15 bases between. The CDR3 covers 15 residues. The CDR3 reads CAIRRGGLGQETQYF. In DNA, the CDR3 is TGTGCCATCAGGCGAGGGGGTTTAGGCCAAGAGACCCAGTACTTC.